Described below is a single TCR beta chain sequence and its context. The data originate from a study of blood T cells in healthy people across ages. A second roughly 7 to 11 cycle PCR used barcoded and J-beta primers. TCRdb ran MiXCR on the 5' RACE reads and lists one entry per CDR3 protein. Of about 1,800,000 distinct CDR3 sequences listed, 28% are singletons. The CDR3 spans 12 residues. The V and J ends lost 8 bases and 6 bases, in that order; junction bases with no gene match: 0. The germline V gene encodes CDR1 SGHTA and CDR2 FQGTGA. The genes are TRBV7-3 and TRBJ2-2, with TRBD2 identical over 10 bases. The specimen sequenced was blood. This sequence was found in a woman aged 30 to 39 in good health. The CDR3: CASGLAAGELFF. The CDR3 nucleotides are TGTGCCAGCGGACTAGCGGCCGGGGAGCTGTTTTTT.